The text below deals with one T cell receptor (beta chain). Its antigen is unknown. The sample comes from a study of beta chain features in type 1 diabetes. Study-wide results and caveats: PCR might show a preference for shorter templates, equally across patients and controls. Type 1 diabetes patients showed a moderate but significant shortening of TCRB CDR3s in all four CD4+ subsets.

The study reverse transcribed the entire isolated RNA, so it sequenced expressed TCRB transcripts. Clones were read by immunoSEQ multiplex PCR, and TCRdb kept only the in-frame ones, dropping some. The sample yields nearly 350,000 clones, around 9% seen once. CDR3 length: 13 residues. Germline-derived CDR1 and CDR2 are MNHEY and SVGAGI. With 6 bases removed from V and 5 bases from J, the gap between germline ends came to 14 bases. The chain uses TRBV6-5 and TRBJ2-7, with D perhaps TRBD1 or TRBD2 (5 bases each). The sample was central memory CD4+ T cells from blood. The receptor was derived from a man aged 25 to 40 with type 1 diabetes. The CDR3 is CASSLRVSDEQYF. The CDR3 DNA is TGTGCCAGCAGCCTCAGGGTTAGCGACGAGCAGTACTTC.